This TCR beta chain was identified during a study of T cell repertoires in cytomegalovirus infection. V was trimmed by 3 bases and J by 0 bases, leaving 16 bases between them. Germline V gene data show CDR1 as MNHGY and CDR2 as SAAAGT. The length of the CDR3 is 17 residues. TCRdb ran MiXCR on the reads and lists one entry per CDR3 protein. The data contain 230,000 or so distinct CDR3 sequences, more than 15% of them singletons. Material for sequencing was CD8+ T cells from PBMCs. This clonotype was sampled from a human donor in good health (CMV status not recorded). Some clones in this sample may be carry-over from other donors' samples. The rearrangement links TRBV6-8 to TRBJ2-3, with a possible D match to TRBD1 (6 bases). This CDR3 reads CASSYDPGTPSTDTQYF. The CDR3 DNA follows: TGTGCCAGCAGTTATGATCCCGGGACACCTAGCACAGATACGCAGTATTTT.